Below, 31 T cell receptor beta chains from the same sample are listed, as sequenced in a study of cytomegalovirus exposure and HLA in healthy donors. In the PCR, 60 Vbeta and 13 Jbeta primers were used. The table came from immunoSEQ multiplex PCR; TCRdb's copy has only in-frame clones and leaves some out. The sample includes 150,000 to 200,000 clones, 70% to 90% of them seen just once. The sequenced material came from PBMCs. The receptors come from a young man in good health and CMV-seropositive.

This chain links TRBV27 with TRBJ1-6, with TRBD1 matching 9 bases. V shed 2 bases, J shed 10 bases, and the junction held 12 bases outside the gene matches. This CDR3 has 17 residues. Looked up from germline, CDR1 is MNHEY and CDR2 is SMNVEV (reference sequence). The CDR3 loop reads CASSLIPGQGPGSPLHF. The CDR3 DNA is TGTGCCAGCAGTTTAATACCGGGACAGGGCCCCGGGTCACCCCTCCACTTT.

In its sample, this clone was seen a few times. The V and J genes are TRBV6-6 and TRBJ1-5, with D possibly TRBD1 on 6 matching bases. The V end lost 11 bases, the J end lost 3 bases, and 14 bases lay between the germline ends. Germline-derived CDR1 and CDR2 are MNHNY and SVGAGI (reference sequence). The CDR3 is made up of 13 amino acids. CDR3: CALSGGANQPQHF. The CDR3 DNA reads as TGTGCCCTAAGCGGGGGGGCCAATCAGCCCCAGCATTTT.

The chain employs TRBV6-1 and TRBJ2-5, with TRBD2 matching over 12 bases. The CDR3 contains 15 residues. The J segment lost 5 bases and the V segment lost 6 bases, leaving 7 bases of the junction unmatched. Germline-derived CDR1 and CDR2 are MNHNS and SASEGT. This CDR3 is CASRKLAGGGETQYF. In nucleotides, the CDR3 is TGTGCCAGCAGGAAACTAGCGGGGGGAGGGGAGACCCAGTACTTC.

This chain connects TRBV5-6 to TRBJ1-2, with D unresolved. The V gene lost 3 bases and the J gene lost 7 bases, with 10 bases spanning the gap. Germline V gene data show CDR1 as SGHDT and CDR2 as YYEEEE. The length of the CDR3 is 12 residues. The CDR3 is CASSYPAGGYTF. CDR3 DNA: TGTGCCAGCAGCTATCCGGCGGGTGGCTACACCTTC.

This clone has more than one count but fewer than ten. The rearrangement uses TRBV6-1 and TRBJ1-4, with 7 bases matching TRBD1. The length of the CDR3 is 13 residues. Per germline, CDR1 MNHNS and CDR2 SASEGT. CDR3 nucleotide sequence: TGTGCGGAAGGACAGGCAACTAATGAAAAACTGTTTTTT. This encodes CAEGQATNEKLFF.

The genes are TRBV6-5 and TRBJ2-5; unclear D gene. Germline lookup yields CDR1 MNHEY and CDR2 SVGAGI. Trimming removed 2 bases from V and 5 bases from J, with 9 bases in between. This CDR3 has 13 residues. The CDR3 loop reads CASSYNNWETQYF. CDR3 DNA sequence: TGTGCCAGCAGTTACAATAACTGGGAGACCCAGTACTTC.

The V call is TRBV19, the J call TRBJ2-5; 7 nucleotides match TRBD2. Per germline, CDR1 LNHDA and CDR2 SQIVND (reference sequence). This CDR3 is built from 13 residues. V lost 4 bases to trimming and J lost 4 bases; unmatched junction nucleotides: 3. The CDR3 DNA sequence: TGTGCCAGTAGTACCCCGGGGGGAGAGACCCAGTACTTC. Residues: CASSTPGGETQYF.

V is TRBV27 and J is TRBJ1-5; tentatively, D is TRBD1 (6 bases). Germline CDR1 reads MNHEY; CDR2 reads SMNVEV (reference sequence). This CDR3 contains 13 residues. The ends were cut back, 6 bases at V and 5 bases at J, with 11 bases in the middle. The chain's CDR3 is CASSLNRDQPQHF. The CDR3 DNA is TGTGCCAGCAGCCTAAACAGGGATCAGCCCCAGCATTTT.

In this sample, this clone turned up many times. This chain connects TRBV5-4 to TRBJ2-7; the D gene is possibly TRBD2 (7 bases). The CDR3 runs 13 residues. Germline CDR1 reads SGHNT; CDR2 reads YYREEE (reference sequence). Trimming left V 4 bases short and J 7 bases short, with 15 bases between. CDR3 protein: CASSGRGGSEQYF. CDR3 coding DNA: TGTGCCAGCAGCGGGAGGGGGGGTTCTGAGCAGTACTTC.

The rearrangement links TRBV9 to TRBJ2-1; the match to TRBD2 covers 13 bases. CDR3 length: 17 residues. Per the germline V gene, CDR1 is SGDLS and CDR2 is YYNGEE. With 0 bases clipped from V and 6 bases from J, the junction kept 6 bases outside the gene matches. Written as DNA, the CDR3 is TGTGCCAGCAGCGTAGATACGGGACTAGCGGGGAGCAATGAGCAGTTCTTC. Protein product: CASSVDTGLAGSNEQFF.

This chain connects TRBV5-1 to TRBJ1-1; 8 bases map to TRBD1. The CDR3 covers 16 residues. The junction had 4 bases not matched to a gene; V was cut back by 0 bases and J by 0 bases. Germline lookup yields CDR1 SGHRS and CDR2 YFSETQ. CDR3 nucleotides: TGCGCCAGCAGCTTGGTTGGACAGGGTTTGAACACTGAAGCTTTCTTT. Protein: CASSLVGQGLNTEAFF.

The rearrangement links TRBV7-8 to TRBJ1-5, with D unclear. CDR1 SGHVS and CDR2 FQNEAQ come from the germline V gene. Trimming stripped 4 bases from V and 7 bases from J, with 17 bases between. The CDR3 is 15 amino acids. CDR3 in DNA: TGTGCCAGCAGCTCCCAAGTGCTTCCCGGGCAGCCCCAGCATTTT. This codes for CASSSQVLPGQPQHF.

CDR3 bases: TGTGCCAGCAGCTCACGACTAGCGGGGGGGCGCATGGGGCGTGAGACCCAGTACTTC. Amino acids: CASSSRLAGGRMGRETQYF. This sequence joins TRBV7-6 and TRBJ2-5, with 14 bases fitting TRBD2. Trimming at V came to 4 bases and at J to 5 bases, leaving 15 bases not matched to a gene. In germline, CDR1 is SGHVS, CDR2 FNYEAQ. The CDR3 spans 19 residues.

The chain joins TRBV15 to TRBJ2-7, with no clear D. Between the trimmed V and J ends, which lost 5 bases and 4 bases, there was a span of 12 bases. Germline V CDR1 and CDR2: LNHNV, YYDKDF (reference sequence). The CDR3 contains 13 residues. The DNA for the CDR3 is TGTGCCACCAGCTACCTCGCTAGTTACGAGCAGTACTTC. It translates to CATSYLASYEQYF.

This clone was counted a single time. The V call is TRBV14, the J call TRBJ2-5; the D gene is possibly TRBD1 (5 bases). The germline gives CDR1 SGHDN, CDR2 FVKESK. V gave up 4 bases and J gave up 4 bases, with 13 bases separating them. The CDR3 has 14 amino acids. The CDR3 DNA reads TGTGCCAGCAGCCGAGACAGTAGCAGAGAGACCCAGTACTTC. Amino acid sequence: CASSRDSSRETQYF.

In nucleotides, the CDR3 is TGTGCCAGCAGCCTTACAGGGTCCTATGGCTACACCTTC. Its protein product is CASSLTGSYGYTF. The gene calls are TRBV27 and TRBJ1-2; D possibly corresponds to TRBD1 (6 bases). This CDR3 has 13 residues. V shed 6 bases and J shed 4 bases, with 12 bases lying between them. Germline lookup yields CDR1 MNHEY and CDR2 SMNVEV (reference sequence).

V is TRBV5-4 and J is TRBJ2-2, with D perhaps matching TRBD2 (7 bases). V was shortened by 4 bases and J by 6 bases, with 22 bases between the two germline ends. The CDR3 covers 17 residues. CDR1 is SGHNT and CDR2 is YYREEE in the germline V gene (reference sequence). The CDR3 DNA follows: TGTGCCAGCAGCCGGGGGGCGGGGCTAGGAACGTCCGGGGAGCTGTTTTTT. As protein: CASSRGAGLGTSGELFF.

J is TRBJ2-5 and V is TRBV10-1, with 10 bases lining up with TRBD2. The germline V gene has CDR1 WNHNN and CDR2 SYGVQD (reference sequence). The CDR3 has 16 amino acids. J lost 5 bases, V lost 3 bases, and 9 bases had no gene match. CDR3 sequence (DNA): TGCGCCAGCAGTGACCCTCTAGCGGGGGCCGGGGAGACCCAGTACTTC. This codes for CASSDPLAGAGETQYF.

The chain has TRBV7-9 and TRBJ2-5, with 9 bases lining up with TRBD2. The V gene end was trimmed by 0 bases and the J gene end by 4 bases; junction bases not matched to a gene: 9. The germline CDR1 and CDR2 sequences are SEHNR and FQNEAQ (reference sequence). The CDR3 extends over 17 amino acids. The CDR3 coding sequence is TGTGCCAGCAGCTTAGCTGGTCGCGGGGGGGCCCGAGAGACCCAGTACTTC. It encodes CASSLAGRGGARETQYF.

This clone occurred a few times. V is TRBV6-1 and J is TRBJ2-7; D may be TRBD2 (6 bases). V was cut by 3 bases and J by 5 bases, with 14 bases left in between. The germline V gene has CDR1 MNHNS and CDR2 SASEGT. The CDR3 has 14 amino acids. The CDR3 here is CASSEKRLVDEQYF. In DNA, the CDR3 is TGTGCCAGCAGTGAGAAACGACTAGTCGACGAGCAGTACTTC.

The CDR3 nucleotides read TGTGCCAGCTCACCATCGAGGGGGACAGGGGGCTACACTGAAGCTTTCTTT. The encoded protein is CASSPSRGTGGYTEAFF. This chain joins TRBV18 and TRBJ1-1; 12 bases map to TRBD1. V trimming: 2 bases; J trimming: 3 bases; junction bases outside the gene matches: 7. The germline V gene has CDR1 KGHSH and CDR2 LQKENI. CDR3 length: 17 residues.

CDR3 DNA: TGTGCCAGCAGTTCACAGGGTGGCTCTAATTCACCCCTCCACTTT. Translation gives CASSSQGGSNSPLHF. V gene TRBV2 combines with J gene TRBJ1-6, with a weak D call TRBD1 (6 bases). This CDR3 is 15 amino acids long. Germline V lookup: CDR1 SNHLY, CDR2 FYNNEI. The V end was cut by 5 bases, the J end by 6 bases, with 14 bases between.

This clone was seen more than once but under ten times. V is TRBV7-9 and J is TRBJ2-6; 8 bases match TRBD1. V shed 5 bases, J shed 3 bases, and the junction held 6 bases outside the gene matches. CDR1 is SEHNR and CDR2 is FQNEAQ in the germline V gene (reference sequence). The CDR3 runs to 16 residues. CDR3 in amino acids: CASSLSGGLGANVLTF. For the CDR3, the DNA is TGTGCCAGCAGCCTTTCAGGGGGCCTTGGGGCCAACGTCCTGACTTTC.

This clone has a handful of counts. This sequence joins TRBV6-1 and TRBJ1-1; D is possibly TRBD1 (5 bases). Per germline, CDR1 MNHNS and CDR2 SASEGT. Trimming pared 3 bases from V and 11 bases from J, leaving 13 bases between. The CDR3 is made up of 12 amino acids. CDR3 sequence (DNA): TGTGCCAGCAGTGACACGGGGGAAGGGGCTTTCTTT. Translated, it gives CASSDTGEGAFF.

The rearrangement joins TRBV7-6 to TRBJ2-7; TRBD1 agrees at 8 bases. CDR3 length: 15 amino acids. The V gene end was trimmed by 0 bases and the J gene end by 0 bases; junction bases not matched to a gene: 1. Looked up from germline, CDR1 is SGHVS and CDR2 is FNYEAQ. The CDR3 nucleotides are TGTGCCAGCAGCTTAGCAGGACAGGGCTCCTACGAGCAGTACTTC. Translation gives CASSLAGQGSYEQYF.

The rearrangement joins TRBV27 to TRBJ2-3; 12 bases are a match to TRBD2. CDR3 length: 16 residues. V lost 6 bases and J lost 6; bases outside the gene matches: 10. Looked up from germline, CDR1 is MNHEY and CDR2 is SMNVEV (reference sequence). The CDR3 sequence: CASRTLAGGQADTQYF. CDR3 coding DNA: TGTGCCAGCAGGACCCTAGCGGGGGGGCAAGCTGATACGCAGTATTTT.

The J gene is TRBJ1-2, the V gene TRBV11-2; TRBD1 aligns across 10 bases. The CDR3 runs to 15 residues. Germline-derived CDR1 and CDR2 are SGHAT and FQNNGV. V gave up 7 bases and J gave up 3 bases; unmatched junction bases: 8. CDR3 sequence (DNA): TGTGCCAGCACCTACTGGGACAGGGGTTACTATGGCTACACCTTC. Translating gives CASTYWDRGYYGYTF.

The genes are TRBV5-1 and TRBJ2-4; tentative D call: TRBD1 (6 bases). The V end was cut by 0 bases, the J end by 7 bases, with 14 bases between. Germline CDR1 reads SGHRS; CDR2 reads YFSETQ. This CDR3 has 15 amino acids. The CDR3 is CASSLGQGGMNIQYF. CDR3 sequence (DNA): TGCGCCAGCAGCTTGGGTCAAGGGGGAATGAACATTCAGTACTTC.

This clone came up once. V is TRBV19 and J is TRBJ1-1; the D gene is possibly TRBD1 (5 bases). The germline V and J ends were trimmed by 5 bases and 0 bases, with 13 bases remaining between them. Germline V gives CDR1 LNHDA, CDR2 SQIVND (reference sequence). The CDR3 is made up of 15 amino acids. CDR3: CASSPPTVMNTEAFF. The CDR3 region has the DNA TGTGCCAGTAGTCCCCCGACAGTGATGAACACTGAAGCTTTCTTT.

The chain has TRBV2 and TRBJ2-5, with D tentatively TRBD1 (6 bases). Near its end, the DNA agrees better with TRBJ2-7, so the J call may be wrong. There are 13 residues in the CDR3. CDR1 and CDR2 from the germline V gene are SNHLY and FYNNEI. The CDR3 loop is CASNNRVPHEQYF. CDR3 nucleotide sequence: TGTGCCAGCAATAACAGGGTCCCCCACGAGCAGTACTTC.

CDR3 sequence (DNA): TGTGCCAGCAGCTTGGTAGGTCGGGGGGTGTACCAAGAGACCCAGTACTTC. This sequence encodes CASSLVGRGVYQETQYF. V usage is TRBV5-6 and J usage is TRBJ2-5; 7 bases are shared with TRBD2. Germline V gene data show CDR1 as SGHDT and CDR2 as YYEEEE. J was trimmed by 0 bases and V by 0 bases; bases with no gene match: 8. CDR3 length equals 17 residues.